These 31 T cell receptor beta chains came from one sample sequenced in a study of T cell responses to AZD1222 COVID-19 vaccine. Measured with immunoSEQ multiplex PCR; TCRdb has only the in-frame clones, and not every one. The sample gives around 120,000 clones, 80% to 90% of which show up once; 3% to 4.5% is in the top ten. The sequencing used peripheral blood, collected on day 0 of MenACWY control vaccination. Receptor source: an adult in good health.

The CDR3 DNA follows: TGTGCCAGCAGCAAGGACAGGGGGCACGACGAGCAGTACTTC. Residues: CASSKDRGHDEQYF. This chain joins TRBV7-3 and TRBJ2-7; TRBD1 aligns across 11 bases. The CDR3 is 14 amino acids. V was pared by 5 bases and J by 5 bases, with 5 bases of the junction left unmatched. Germline V gene data show CDR1 as SGHTA and CDR2 as FQGTGA.

The CDR3 DNA reads TGCGCCAGCAGTGAGTCAGGGGCGGAAACTGAAGCTTTCTTT. Its translation is CASSESGAETEAFF. This rearrangement joins TRBV10-2 to TRBJ1-1, with D perhaps matching TRBD1 (5 bases). Germline-derived CDR1 and CDR2 are WSHSY and SAAADI. The CDR3 runs to 14 residues. The germline V and J ends were trimmed by 0 bases and 5 bases, with 10 bases remaining between them.

This clone is a singleton in its sample. The rearrangement joins TRBV9 to TRBJ2-3; 8 bases map to TRBD2. The germline V gene has CDR1 SGDLS and CDR2 YYNGEE. The junction had 8 bases not matched to a gene; V was cut back by 0 bases and J by 2 bases. This CDR3 has 17 amino acids. CDR3 loop: CASSVGGVAGNTDTQYF. CDR3 coding DNA: TGTGCCAGCAGCGTAGGTGGGGTAGCGGGAAACACAGATACGCAGTATTTT. Full variable domain (rest looked up from reference TRBV9 and TRBJ2-3): DSGVTQTPKHLITATGQRVTLRCSPRSGDLSVYWYQQSLDQGLQFLIQYYNGEERAKGNILERFSAQQFPDLHSELNLSSLELGDSALYFCASSVGGVAGNTDTQYFGPGTRLTVL.

The chain joins TRBV24-1 to TRBJ2-3, with TRBD1 as a possible D gene (6 bases). V was trimmed by 9 bases and J by 5 bases, leaving 11 bases between them. Germline assignment: CDR1 KGHDR and CDR2 SFDVKD. This CDR3 contains 12 residues. As DNA, the CDR3 is TGTGCCACCGGGGACACCCTAGATACGCAGTATTTT. Protein product: CATGDTLDTQYF.

V and J are TRBV5-1 and TRBJ1-1; D not certain. Germline V gives CDR1 SGHRS, CDR2 YFSETQ. Between the trimmed V and J ends, which lost 5 bases and 6 bases, there was a span of 17 bases. CDR3 length equals 14 residues. DNA for the CDR3: TGCGCCAGCAGAGAGACCAACGCCGGGTCTGAAGCTTTCTTT. Translated: CASRETNAGSEAFF.

The chain combines TRBV5-4 with TRBJ1-2; D unclear. Germline assignment: CDR1 SGHNT and CDR2 YYREEE (reference sequence). The CDR3 length is 14 residues. Between the trimmed V and J ends, which lost 4 bases and 4 bases, there was a span of 14 bases. The CDR3 is CASSPRKPSYGYTF. In DNA form, the CDR3 reads TGTGCCAGCAGCCCCAGGAAACCGAGCTATGGCTACACCTTC.

J is TRBJ2-1 and V is TRBV19, with TRBD1 identical over 7 bases. The ends lost 2 bases at V and 4 bases at J; junction bases unmatched: 5. This CDR3 comprises 15 residues. Per germline, CDR1 LNHDA and CDR2 SQIVND (reference sequence). The DNA of the CDR3 is TGTGCCAGTAGTATATTTGGGACAGCATACAATGAGCAGTTCTTC. This translates into CASSIFGTAYNEQFF.

This clone was seen more than once but under ten times. This rearrangement joins TRBV28 to TRBJ1-1, with D unresolved. V was trimmed by 2 bases and J by 3 bases, leaving 7 bases between them. Germline V gene sequence: CDR1 MDHEN, CDR2 SYDVKM. The CDR3 spans 13 residues. CDR3 bases: TGTGCCAGCAGTTTAGTGGATGACACTGAAGCTTTCTTT. Amino acids: CASSLVDDTEAFF.

This chain joins TRBV28 and TRBJ1-6; D is uncertain. V was trimmed by 2 bases and J by 2 bases, leaving 1 base between them. This CDR3 is 13 amino acids long. Germline CDR1 MDHEN, CDR2 SYDVKM. The chain's CDR3 is CASSLPYNSPLHF. The CDR3 nucleotides are TGTGCCAGCAGTTTACCCTATAATTCACCCCTCCACTTT.

The chain recombines TRBV6-2 or TRBV6-3 with TRBJ2-1; TRBD2 aligns across 9 bases. Trimming removed 2 bases from V and 7 bases from J; junction bases left unmatched: 6. The germline V gene encodes CDR1 MNHEY and CDR2 SVGEGT. This CDR3 region has 15 residues. CDR3 sequence: CASSYGLAKGNEQFF. Written as DNA, the CDR3 is TGTGCCAGCAGTTACGGACTAGCGAAGGGAAATGAGCAGTTCTTC.

The sample holds a few counts of this clone. The chain links TRBV5-5 to TRBJ2-7; weak D call: TRBD1 (6 bases). CDR1 and CDR2 (germline): SGHKS, YYEKEE (reference sequence). The CDR3 is 15 residues long. Trimming removed 2 bases at V and 2 bases at J, with 14 bases between. The CDR3 DNA reads as TGTGCCAGCAGCTTATCGCCGGGACACCCCTACGAGCAGTACTTC. This sequence encodes CASSLSPGHPYEQYF.

This clone was recorded only once. The chain combines TRBV4-1 with TRBJ1-6, with 9 positions matching TRBD1. Germline trimming cut 4 bases from V and 7 bases from J; bases unmatched to any gene: 8. There are 16 residues in the CDR3. Germline assignment: CDR1 MGHRA and CDR2 YSYEKL. The CDR3 nucleotides read TGCGCCAGCAGCCGTCTCGGGACAGGGTTAAATTCACCCCTCCACTTT. Amino acids: CASSRLGTGLNSPLHF.

The chain combines TRBV7-9 with TRBJ1-2; no reliable D call. The length of the CDR3 is 12 residues. V gave up 1 base and J gave up 10 bases, with 10 bases separating them. Per germline, CDR1 SEHNR and CDR2 FQNEAQ (reference sequence). The CDR3 here is CASSLEVGPYTF. CDR3 DNA sequence: TGTGCCAGCAGCTTAGAAGTCGGCCCCTACACCTTC.

This chain links TRBV4-2 with TRBJ1-1, with 7 bases lining up with TRBD1. The V gene's germline CDR1 is LGHNA and CDR2 YNFKEQ. The CDR3 loop spans 15 amino acids. The trim removed 1 base at V and 1 base at J, leaving 3 bases unmatched. CDR3: CASSQGDRENTEAFF. The CDR3 coding sequence is TGTGCCAGCAGCCAAGGAGACAGGGAGAACACTGAAGCTTTCTTT.

The chain uses TRBV6-2 or TRBV6-3 and TRBJ1-5; D gene unclear. CDR3 length: 14 residues. Trimming pared 6 bases from V and 4 bases from J, leaving 13 bases between. Germline V gene data show CDR1 as MNHEY and CDR2 as SVGEGT. The CDR3 loop is CASSGDIGNQPQHF. Written as DNA, the CDR3 is TGTGCCAGCAGCGGAGACATAGGGAATCAGCCCCAGCATTTT.

The gene calls are TRBV10-2 and TRBJ1-1; a possible D gene is TRBD1 (5 bases). V was cut by 0 bases and J by 1 base, with 12 bases left in between. CDR1 and CDR2 (germline): WSHSY, SAAADI. The CDR3 length is 16 residues. CDR3 nucleotides: TGCGCCAGCAGTGAGTCGATGGGGCAGGGGAACACTGAAGCTTTCTTT. It translates to CASSESMGQGNTEAFF.

The J gene is TRBJ1-4, the V gene TRBV28, with D unclear. The V end lost 3 bases, the J end lost 0 bases, and 8 bases lay between the germline ends. CDR3 size: 15 residues. Germline loops: CDR1 MDHEN, CDR2 SYDVKM. CDR3 DNA: TGTGCCAGCAGTTTGACAACAGCAACTAATGAAAAACTGTTTTTT. As protein: CASSLTTATNEKLFF.

The V gene is TRBV5-1, the J gene TRBJ1-1, with 9 positions matching TRBD1. Looked up from germline, CDR1 is SGHRS and CDR2 is YFSETQ. The CDR3 loop spans 14 amino acids. The J segment lost 8 bases and the V segment lost 4 bases, leaving 9 bases of the junction unmatched. CDR3 coding DNA: TGCGCCAGCAGCCCCGGACAGGGGACGGGGGAAGCTTTCTTT. Its protein is CASSPGQGTGEAFF.

The V and J genes are TRBV24-1 and TRBJ2-2; D ambiguous. Germline V gives CDR1 KGHDR, CDR2 SFDVKD. This CDR3 spans 12 amino acids. V was pared by 3 bases and J by 9 bases, with 7 bases between. The CDR3 nucleotides are TGTGCCACCAGTGATGGGCATCGGGAGCTGTTTTTT. It specifies CATSDGHRELFF.

The rearrangement uses TRBV13 and TRBJ1-6; D possibly corresponds to TRBD1 (6 bases). This CDR3 is 16 amino acids long. V was cut by 1 base and J by 7 bases, with 14 bases left in between. From germline, CDR1 is PRHDT and CDR2 FYEKMQ (reference sequence). CDR3 coding DNA: TGTGCCAGCAGCTTAGAAGGGGGGCTAGGGAATTCACCCCTCCACTTT. It yields the protein CASSLEGGLGNSPLHF.

The J gene is TRBJ1-6, the V gene TRBV25-1; a possible D gene is TRBD1 (5 bases). Germline CDR1 reads MGHDK; CDR2 reads SYGVNS. V was clipped by 3 bases and J by 6 bases, with 15 bases between them. There are 16 residues in the CDR3. Here the CDR3 DNA reads TGTGCCAGCAGTGAGGGGCTGGGCCTAGTTAATTCACCCCTCCACTTT. It yields the protein CASSEGLGLVNSPLHF.

J is TRBJ1-4 and V is TRBV18; TRBD1 is a possible D gene (5 bases). The germline V gene has CDR1 KGHSH and CDR2 LQKENI. Trimming cost V 0 bases and J 7 bases, with 15 bases left between them. The CDR3 contains 16 residues. Here the CDR3 DNA reads TGTGCCAGCTCACCACCGAAGATGGGCAGGGCTGAAAAACTGTTTTTT. It encodes CASSPPKMGRAEKLFF. Full variable domain (remainder filled in from reference TRBV18 and TRBJ1-4): NAGVMQNPRHLVRRRGQEARLRCSPMKGHSHVYWYRQLPEEGLKFMVYLQKENIIDESGMPKERFSAEFPKEGPSILRIQQVVRGDSAAYFCASSPPKMGRAEKLFFGSGTQLSVL.

CDR3 sequence (DNA): TGTGCCAGCAGCTTTCTCGGACAGTCGGGGAGGGGCTACACCTTC. Translating it yields CASSFLGQSGRGYTF. V usage is TRBV11-1 and J usage is TRBJ1-2; D possibly corresponds to TRBD1 (6 bases). Germline loops: CDR1 SGHAT, CDR2 FQDESV (reference sequence). Trimming took off 3 bases at V and 8 bases at J, with 19 bases between the two ends. The length of the CDR3 is 15 residues.

The chain combines TRBV5-1 with TRBJ2-5; the match to TRBD1 covers 7 bases. Germline lookup yields CDR1 SGHRS and CDR2 YFSETQ. Germline trimming cut 2 bases from V and 0 bases from J; bases unmatched to any gene: 4. CDR3 length: 15 residues. The CDR3 sequence is CASSFGTDYQETQYF. The CDR3 nucleotides are TGCGCCAGCAGCTTCGGGACAGACTACCAAGAGACCCAGTACTTC.

This clone has only one observation. The rearrangement uses TRBV13 and TRBJ2-3, with no clear D. The CDR3 covers 12 residues. The germline V gene has CDR1 PRHDT and CDR2 FYEKMQ (reference sequence). Trimming removed 1 base from V and 3 bases from J, with 2 bases in between. The CDR3 bases are TGTGCCAGCAGCTTAGATACAGATACGCAGTATTTT. Translated, it gives CASSLDTDTQYF.

The V gene is TRBV6-4, the J gene TRBJ2-3; D is ambiguous. V was clipped by 6 bases and J by 1 base, with 8 bases between them. Germline V gives CDR1 MRHNA, CDR2 SNTAGT. CDR3 length: 13 amino acids. In DNA form, the CDR3 reads TGTGCCAGCAGCTCTGCGGGCACAGATACGCAGTATTTT. Its translation is CASSSAGTDTQYF.

The rearrangement links TRBV21-1 to TRBJ1-2. TRBV21-1 is listed as a pseudogene. The CDR3 sequence is 16 residues long. The CDR3 reads CASSITYAHGGYGYTF. The DNA of the CDR3 is TGTGCCAGCAGCATCACCTACGCCCACGGGGGCTATGGCTACACCTTC.

The chain carries TRBV7-2 and TRBJ1-2; no definite D call. Deletions cut 4 bases from V and 8 bases from J, with 23 bases between. Germline CDR1 and CDR2: SGHTA and FQGNSA. This CDR3 region has 16 residues. DNA of the CDR3: TGTGCCAGCAGCTCTAGGCCCCACTCCATAAAATGGGGCTACACCTTC. Translation: CASSSRPHSIKWGYTF.

This clone was counted a single time. The V gene is TRBV2, the J gene TRBJ1-6; unclear D gene. This CDR3 comprises 13 residues. V was clipped by 7 bases and J by 7 bases, with 11 bases between them. Germline V gene data show CDR1 as SNHLY and CDR2 as FYNNEI. The CDR3 DNA reads TGTGCCAGCAACGAGTTCTCCAATTCACCCCTCCACTTT. It encodes CASNEFSNSPLHF.

The rearrangement joins TRBV27 to TRBJ1-2; 7 bases fit TRBD1. The V and J ends lost 5 bases and 8 bases, in that order; junction bases with no gene match: 11. This CDR3 spans 14 amino acids. Germline CDR1 MNHEY, CDR2 SMNVEV (reference sequence). The CDR3 DNA sequence: TGTGCCAGCAGTCCCAGGGACAGAATACAGGGCTACACCTTC. Translated: CASSPRDRIQGYTF.

The rearrangement uses TRBV6-5 and TRBJ2-7; unclear D gene. Germline CDR1 reads MNHEY; CDR2 reads SVGAGI. This CDR3 comprises 14 residues. The V gene lost 6 bases and the J gene lost 0 bases, with 12 bases spanning the gap. This CDR3 reads CASRTQGVSYEQYF. The CDR3 nucleotides read TGTGCCAGCAGGACCCAAGGCGTCTCCTACGAGCAGTACTTC.